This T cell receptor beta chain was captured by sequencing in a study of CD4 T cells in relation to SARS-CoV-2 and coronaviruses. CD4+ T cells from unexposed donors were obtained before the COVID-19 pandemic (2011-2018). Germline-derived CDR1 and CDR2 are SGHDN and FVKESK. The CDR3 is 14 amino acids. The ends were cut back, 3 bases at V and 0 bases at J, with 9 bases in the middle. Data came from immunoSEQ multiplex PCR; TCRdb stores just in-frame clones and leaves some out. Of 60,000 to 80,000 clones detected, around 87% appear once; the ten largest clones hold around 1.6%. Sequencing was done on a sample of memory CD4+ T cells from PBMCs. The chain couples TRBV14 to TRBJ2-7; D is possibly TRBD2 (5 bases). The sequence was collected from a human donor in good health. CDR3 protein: CASSQIGSSYEQYF. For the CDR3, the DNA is TGTGCCAGCAGCCAGATAGGGAGCTCCTACGAGCAGTACTTC.